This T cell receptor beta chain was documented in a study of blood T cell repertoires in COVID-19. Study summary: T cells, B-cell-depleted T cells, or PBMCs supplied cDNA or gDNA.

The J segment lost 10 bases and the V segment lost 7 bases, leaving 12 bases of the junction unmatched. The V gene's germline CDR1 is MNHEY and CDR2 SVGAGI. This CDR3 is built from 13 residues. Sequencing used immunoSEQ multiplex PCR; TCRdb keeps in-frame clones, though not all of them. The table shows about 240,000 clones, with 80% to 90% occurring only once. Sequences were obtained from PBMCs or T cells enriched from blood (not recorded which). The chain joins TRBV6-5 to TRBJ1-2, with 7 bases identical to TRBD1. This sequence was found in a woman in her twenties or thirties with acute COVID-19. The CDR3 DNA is TGTGCCAGCACCTCCGGGACAGAGGACGACTACACCTTC. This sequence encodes CASTSGTEDDYTF.